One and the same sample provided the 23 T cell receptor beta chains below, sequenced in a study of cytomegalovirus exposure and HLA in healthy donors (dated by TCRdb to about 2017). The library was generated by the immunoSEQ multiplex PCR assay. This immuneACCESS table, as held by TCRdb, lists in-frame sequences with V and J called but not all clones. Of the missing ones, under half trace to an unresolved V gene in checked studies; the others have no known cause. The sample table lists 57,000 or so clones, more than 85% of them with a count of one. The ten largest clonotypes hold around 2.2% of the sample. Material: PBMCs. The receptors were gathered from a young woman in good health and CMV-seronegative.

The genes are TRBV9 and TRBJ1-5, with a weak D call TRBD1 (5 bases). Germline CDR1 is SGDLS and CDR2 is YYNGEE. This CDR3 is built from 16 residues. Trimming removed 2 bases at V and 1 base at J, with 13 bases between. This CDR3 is CASSVGGGVSNQPQHF. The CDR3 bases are TGTGCCAGCAGCGTCGGGGGGGGTGTGAGCAATCAGCCCCAGCATTTT. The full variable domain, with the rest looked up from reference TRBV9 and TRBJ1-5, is DSGVTQTPKHLITATGQRVTLRCSPRSGDLSVYWYQQSLDQGLQFLIQYYNGEERAKGNILERFSAQQFPDLHSELNLSSLELGDSALYFCASSVGGGVSNQPQHFGDGTRLSIL.

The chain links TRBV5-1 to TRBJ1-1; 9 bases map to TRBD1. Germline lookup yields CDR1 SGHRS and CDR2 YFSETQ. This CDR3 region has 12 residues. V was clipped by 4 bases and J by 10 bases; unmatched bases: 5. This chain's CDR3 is CASSPGQGLAFF. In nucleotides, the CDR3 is TGCGCCAGCAGCCCTGGACAGGGGTTAGCTTTCTTT.

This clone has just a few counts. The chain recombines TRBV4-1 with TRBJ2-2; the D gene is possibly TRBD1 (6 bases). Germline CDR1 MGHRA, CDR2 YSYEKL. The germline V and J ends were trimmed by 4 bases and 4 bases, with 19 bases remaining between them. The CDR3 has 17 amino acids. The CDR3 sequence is CASSRVTGSGSTGELFF. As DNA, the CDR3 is TGCGCCAGCAGCCGCGTCACAGGGTCAGGGAGCACCGGGGAGCTGTTTTTT.

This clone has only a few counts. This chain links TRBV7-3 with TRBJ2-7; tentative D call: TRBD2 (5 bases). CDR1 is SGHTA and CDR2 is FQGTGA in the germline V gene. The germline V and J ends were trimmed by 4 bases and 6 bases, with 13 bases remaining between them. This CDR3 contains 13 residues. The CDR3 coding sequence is TGTGCCAGCAGCTCAGCGATCAGCGGCGAGCAGTACTTC. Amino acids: CASSSAISGEQYF.

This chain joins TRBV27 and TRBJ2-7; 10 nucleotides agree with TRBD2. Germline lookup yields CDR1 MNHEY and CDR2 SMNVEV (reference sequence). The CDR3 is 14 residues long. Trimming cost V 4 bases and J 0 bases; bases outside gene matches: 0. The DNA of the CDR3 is TGTGCCAGCAGTTCTAGCGGGAGCTCCTACGAGCAGTACTTC. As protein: CASSSSGSSYEQYF.

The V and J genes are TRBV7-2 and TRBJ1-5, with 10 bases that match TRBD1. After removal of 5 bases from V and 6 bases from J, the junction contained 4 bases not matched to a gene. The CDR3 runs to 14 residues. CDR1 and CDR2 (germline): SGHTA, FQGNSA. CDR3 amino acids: CASSETGGGQPQHF. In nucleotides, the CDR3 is TGTGCCAGCAGCGAGACAGGGGGCGGTCAGCCCCAGCATTTT.

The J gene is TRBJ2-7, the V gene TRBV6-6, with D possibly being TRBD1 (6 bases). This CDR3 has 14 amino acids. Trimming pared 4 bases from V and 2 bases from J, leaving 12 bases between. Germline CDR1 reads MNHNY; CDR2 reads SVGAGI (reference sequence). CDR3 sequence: CASSFATGTYEQYF. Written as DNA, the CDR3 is TGTGCCAGCAGTTTCGCAACAGGGACCTACGAGCAGTACTTC.

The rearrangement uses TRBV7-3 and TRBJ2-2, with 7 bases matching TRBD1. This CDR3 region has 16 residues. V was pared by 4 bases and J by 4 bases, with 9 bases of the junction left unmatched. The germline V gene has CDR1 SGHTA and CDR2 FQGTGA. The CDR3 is CASSSPGQQVTGELFF. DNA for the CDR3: TGTGCCAGCAGCTCGCCGGGACAGCAAGTCACCGGGGAGCTGTTTTTT.

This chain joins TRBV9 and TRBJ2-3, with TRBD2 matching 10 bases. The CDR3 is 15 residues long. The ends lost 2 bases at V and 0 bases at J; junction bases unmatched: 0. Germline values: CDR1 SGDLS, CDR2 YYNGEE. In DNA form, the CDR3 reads TGTGCCAGCAGCGTGACTAGCGGGAGCACAGATACGCAGTATTTT. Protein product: CASSVTSGSTDTQYF.

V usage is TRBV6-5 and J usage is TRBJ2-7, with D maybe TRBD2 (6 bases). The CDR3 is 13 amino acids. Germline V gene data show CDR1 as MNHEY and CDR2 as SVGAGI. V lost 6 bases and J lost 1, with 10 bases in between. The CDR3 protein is CASRGLASYEQYF. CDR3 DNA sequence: TGTGCCAGCAGGGGACTTGCTTCCTACGAGCAGTACTTC.

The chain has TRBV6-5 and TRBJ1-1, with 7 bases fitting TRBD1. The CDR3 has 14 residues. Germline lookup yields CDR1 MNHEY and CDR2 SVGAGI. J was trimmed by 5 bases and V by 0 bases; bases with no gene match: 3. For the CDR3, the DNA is TGTGCCAGCAGTTACTCAGCGACAGGGACTGAAGCTTTCTTT. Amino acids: CASSYSATGTEAFF.

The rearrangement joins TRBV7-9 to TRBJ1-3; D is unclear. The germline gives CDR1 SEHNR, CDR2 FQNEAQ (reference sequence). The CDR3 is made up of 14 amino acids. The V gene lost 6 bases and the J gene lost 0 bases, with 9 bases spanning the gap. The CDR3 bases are TGTGCCAGCAGTCGCTCGGTCTCTGGAAACACCATATATTTT. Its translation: CASSRSVSGNTIYF.

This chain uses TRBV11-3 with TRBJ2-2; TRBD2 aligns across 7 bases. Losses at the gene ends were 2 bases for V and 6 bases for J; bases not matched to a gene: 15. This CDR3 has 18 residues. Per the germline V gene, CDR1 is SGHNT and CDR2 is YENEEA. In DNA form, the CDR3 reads TGTGCCAGCAGCTTATTGAGGTCGGGAGGCCTGCGGGCCGGGGAGCTGTTTTTT. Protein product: CASSLLRSGGLRAGELFF.

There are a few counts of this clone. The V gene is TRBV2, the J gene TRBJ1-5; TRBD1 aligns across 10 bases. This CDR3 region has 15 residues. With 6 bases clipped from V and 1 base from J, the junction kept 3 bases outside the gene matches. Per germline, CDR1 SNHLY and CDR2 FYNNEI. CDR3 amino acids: CASRVDRGSNQPQHF. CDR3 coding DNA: TGTGCCAGCAGAGTGGACAGGGGGAGCAATCAGCCCCAGCATTTT.

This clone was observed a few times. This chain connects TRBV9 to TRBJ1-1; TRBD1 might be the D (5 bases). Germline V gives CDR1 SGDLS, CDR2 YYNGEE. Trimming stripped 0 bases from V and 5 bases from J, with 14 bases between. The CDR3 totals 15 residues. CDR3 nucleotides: TGTGCCAGCAGCGTAGAGACGGGACTACCTACTGAAGCTTTCTTT. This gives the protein CASSVETGLPTEAFF.

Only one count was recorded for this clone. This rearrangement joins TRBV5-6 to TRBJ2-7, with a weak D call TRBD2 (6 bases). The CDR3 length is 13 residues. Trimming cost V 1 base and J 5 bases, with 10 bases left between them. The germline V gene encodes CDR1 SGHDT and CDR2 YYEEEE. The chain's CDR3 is CASSLIRRDEQYF. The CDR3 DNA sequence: TGTGCCAGCAGCTTGATAAGGAGGGACGAGCAGTACTTC.

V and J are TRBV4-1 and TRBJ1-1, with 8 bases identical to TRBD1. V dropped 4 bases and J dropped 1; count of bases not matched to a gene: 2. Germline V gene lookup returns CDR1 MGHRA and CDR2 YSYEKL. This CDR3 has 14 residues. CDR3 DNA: TGCGCCAGCAGCCCGGACAGGGCGAACACTGAAGCTTTCTTT. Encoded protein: CASSPDRANTEAFF.

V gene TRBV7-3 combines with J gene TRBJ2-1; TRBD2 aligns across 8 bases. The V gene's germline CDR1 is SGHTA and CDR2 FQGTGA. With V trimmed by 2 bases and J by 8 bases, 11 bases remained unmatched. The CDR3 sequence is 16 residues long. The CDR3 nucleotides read TGTGCCAGCAGCTTATTCTCCCGGGAGGGCCCAGATGAGCAGTTCTTC. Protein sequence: CASSLFSREGPDEQFF. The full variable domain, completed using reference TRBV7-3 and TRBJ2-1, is GAGVSQTPSNKVTEKGKYVELRCDPISGHTALYWYRQSLGQGPEFLIYFQGTGAADDSGLPNDRFFAVRPEGSVSTLKIQRTERGDSAVYLCASSLFSREGPDEQFFGPGTRLTVL.

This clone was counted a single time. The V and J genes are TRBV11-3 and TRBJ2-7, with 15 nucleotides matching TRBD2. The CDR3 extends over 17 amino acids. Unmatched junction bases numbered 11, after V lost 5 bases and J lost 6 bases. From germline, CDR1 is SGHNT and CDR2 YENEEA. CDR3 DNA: TGTGCCAGCAGCCCCTCTGGACTAGCGGGGGGGGTAGGCGAGCAGTACTTC. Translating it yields CASSPSGLAGGVGEQYF. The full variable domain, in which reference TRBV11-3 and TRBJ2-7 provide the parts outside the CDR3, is EAGVVQSPRYKIIEKKQPVAFWCNPISGHNTLYWYLQNLGQGPELLIRYENEEAVDDSQLPKDRFSAERLKGVDSTLKIQPAELGDSAVYLCASSPSGLAGGVGEQYFGPGTRLTVT.

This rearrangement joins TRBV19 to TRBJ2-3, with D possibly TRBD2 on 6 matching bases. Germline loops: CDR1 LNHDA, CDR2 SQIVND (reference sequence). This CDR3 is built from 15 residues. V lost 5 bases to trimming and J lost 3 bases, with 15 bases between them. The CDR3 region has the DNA TGTGCCAGTAGTCGGGCTAGCGATCAAACAGATACGCAGTATTTT. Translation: CASSRASDQTDTQYF.

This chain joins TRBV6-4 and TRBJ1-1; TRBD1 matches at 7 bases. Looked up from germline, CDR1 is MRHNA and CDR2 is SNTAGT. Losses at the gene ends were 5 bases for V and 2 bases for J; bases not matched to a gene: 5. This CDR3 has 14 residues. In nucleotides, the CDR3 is TGTGCCAGCAGTCCTACAGGGGCCAACACTGAAGCTTTCTTT. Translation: CASSPTGANTEAFF.

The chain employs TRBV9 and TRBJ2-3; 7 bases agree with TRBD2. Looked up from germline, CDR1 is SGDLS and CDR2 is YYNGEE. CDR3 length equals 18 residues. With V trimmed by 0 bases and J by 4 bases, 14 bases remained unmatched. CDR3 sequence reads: CASSVGAGVLAIPDTQYF. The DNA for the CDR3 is TGTGCCAGCAGCGTAGGGGCGGGAGTGTTGGCGATCCCAGATACGCAGTATTTT.

The CDR3 bases are TGTGCCAGCAGCTTATTGGTGGGGAGCTACAATGAGCAGTTCTTC. Translated, it gives CASSLLVGSYNEQFF. The chain recombines TRBV7-2 with TRBJ2-1; TRBD2 might be the D (5 bases). Looked up from germline, CDR1 is SGHTA and CDR2 is FQGNSA. This CDR3 spans 15 amino acids. V was shortened by 2 bases and J by 3 bases, with 11 bases between the two germline ends. Together with reference TRBV7-2 and TRBJ2-1, the CDR3 gives the full variable domain: GAGVSQSPSNKVTEKGKDVELRCDPISGHTALYWYRQSLGQGLEFLIYFQGNSAPDKSGLPSDRFSAERTGGSVSTLTIQRTQQEDSAVYLCASSLLVGSYNEQFFGPGTRLTVL.